The TCR beta chain described here comes from a study of PD-1 blockade in mismatch repair-deficient tumors. Study as a whole: Patients had 12 to 13 mismatch repair-deficient cancer types and were previously treated and progressing.

Whole-study results and caveats: Rapid post-treatment expansion, then contraction, generally preceding radiologic response, marked tumor-resident clones.

As to this clone: The antigen is not known.

The CDR3 runs 12 residues. V was trimmed by 0 bases and J by 9 bases, leaving 6 bases between them. Looked up from germline, CDR1 is SGHTA and CDR2 is FQGNSA. Profiled with immunoSEQ multiplex PCR; TCRdb holds only in-frame clones, not every one. The data show 80,000 to 130,000 clones, 70% to 85% seen once. All patients were mismatch repair deficient, assessed by either PCR or immunohistochemistry. The TCR-sequenced patients were a few responders to pembrolizumab. This receptor was obtained from an adult with mismatch repair-deficient cancer. The chain links TRBV7-2 to TRBJ1-5; D is unclear. This material consisted of peripheral blood, taken approximately 8 months after starting pembrolizumab. The CDR3 bases are TGTGCCAGCAGCTTAGCTATGGGGCCCCAGCATTTT. Amino acid sequence: CASSLAMGPQHF.